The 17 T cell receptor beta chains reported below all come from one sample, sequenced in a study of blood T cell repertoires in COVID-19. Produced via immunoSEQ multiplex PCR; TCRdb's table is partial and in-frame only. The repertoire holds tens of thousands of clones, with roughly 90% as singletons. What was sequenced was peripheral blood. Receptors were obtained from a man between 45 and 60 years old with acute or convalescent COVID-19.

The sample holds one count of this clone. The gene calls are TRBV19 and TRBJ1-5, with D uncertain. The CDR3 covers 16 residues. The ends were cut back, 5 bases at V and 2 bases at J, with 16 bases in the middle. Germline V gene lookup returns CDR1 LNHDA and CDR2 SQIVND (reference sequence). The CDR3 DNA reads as TGTGCCAGTAGTCGTGGTATGGGTAGCGGCAATCAGCCCCAGCATTTT. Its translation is CASSRGMGSGNQPQHF.

The CDR3 loop is CASSPQGAVEKLFF. CDR3 sequence (DNA): TGTGCCAGCTCACCACAGGGGGCGGTTGAAAAACTGTTTTTT. The chain is built from TRBV18 and TRBJ1-4; 7 nucleotides match TRBD1. Germline CDR1 reads KGHSH; CDR2 reads LQKENI. The CDR3 spans 14 residues. V trimming: 1 base; J trimming: 7 bases; junction bases outside the gene matches: 3.

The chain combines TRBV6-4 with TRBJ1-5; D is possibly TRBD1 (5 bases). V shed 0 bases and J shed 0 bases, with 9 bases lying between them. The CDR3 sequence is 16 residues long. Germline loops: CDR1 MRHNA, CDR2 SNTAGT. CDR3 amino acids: CASSDSWGGSNQPQHF. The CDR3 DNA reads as TGTGCCAGCAGTGACTCGTGGGGGGGTAGCAATCAGCCCCAGCATTTT.

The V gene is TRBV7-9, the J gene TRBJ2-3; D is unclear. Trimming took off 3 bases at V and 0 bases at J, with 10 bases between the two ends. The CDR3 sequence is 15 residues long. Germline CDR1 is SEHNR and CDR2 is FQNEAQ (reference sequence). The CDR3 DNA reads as TGTGCCAGCAGCTTGAGTACCATTAGCACAGATACGCAGTATTTT. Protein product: CASSLSTISTDTQYF.

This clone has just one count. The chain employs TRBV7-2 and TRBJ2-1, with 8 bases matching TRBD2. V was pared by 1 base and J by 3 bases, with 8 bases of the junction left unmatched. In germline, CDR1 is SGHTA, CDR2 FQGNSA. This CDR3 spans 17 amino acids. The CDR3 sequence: CASSLGTAGGFYNEQFF. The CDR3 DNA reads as TGTGCCAGCAGCTTAGGGACGGCGGGGGGTTTCTACAATGAGCAGTTCTTC.

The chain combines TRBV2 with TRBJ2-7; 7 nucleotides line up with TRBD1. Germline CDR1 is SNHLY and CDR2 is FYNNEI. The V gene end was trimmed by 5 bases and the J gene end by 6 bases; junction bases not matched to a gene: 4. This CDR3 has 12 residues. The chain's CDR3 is CASSYRGFEQYV. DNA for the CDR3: TGTGCCAGCAGTTACAGGGGTTTCGAGCAGTACGTC.

CDR3 sequence: CASKRDYNEQFF. CDR3 coding DNA: TGCGCCAGCAAACGGGACTACAATGAGCAGTTCTTC. The chain joins TRBV5-1 to TRBJ2-1; D is possibly TRBD2 (5 bases). The germline V and J ends were trimmed by 6 bases and 3 bases, with 7 bases remaining between them. Per the germline V gene, CDR1 is SGHRS and CDR2 is YFSETQ. The CDR3 covers 12 residues.

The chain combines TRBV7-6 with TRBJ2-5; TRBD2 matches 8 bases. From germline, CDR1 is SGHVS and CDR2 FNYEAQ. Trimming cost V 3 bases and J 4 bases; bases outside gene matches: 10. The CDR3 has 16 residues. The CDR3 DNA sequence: TGTGCCAGCAGCTTCGGGGCGGGGGGCTTAGGAGAGACCCAGTACTTC. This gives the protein CASSFGAGGLGETQYF. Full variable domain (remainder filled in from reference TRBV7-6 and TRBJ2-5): GAGVSQSPRYKVTKRGQDVALRCDPISGHVSLYWYRQALGQGPEFLTYFNYEAQQDKSGLPNDRFSAERPEGSISTLTIQRTEQRDSAMYRCASSFGAGGLGETQYFGPGTRLLVL.

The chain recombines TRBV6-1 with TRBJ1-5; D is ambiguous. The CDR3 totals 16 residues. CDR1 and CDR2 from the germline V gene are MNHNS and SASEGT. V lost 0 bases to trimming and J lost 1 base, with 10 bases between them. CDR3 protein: CASSEARGTSNQPQHF. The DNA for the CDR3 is TGTGCCAGCAGTGAAGCCCGGGGAACGAGCAATCAGCCCCAGCATTTT.

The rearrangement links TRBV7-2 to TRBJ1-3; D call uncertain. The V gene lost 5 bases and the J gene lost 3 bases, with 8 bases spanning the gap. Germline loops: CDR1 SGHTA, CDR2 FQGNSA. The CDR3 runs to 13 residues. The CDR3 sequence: CASSTDVGNTIYF. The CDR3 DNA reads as TGTGCCAGCAGCACTGATGTTGGAAACACCATATATTTT. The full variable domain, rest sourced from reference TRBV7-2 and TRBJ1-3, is GAGVSQSPSNKVTEKGKDVELRCDPISGHTALYWYRQSLGQGLEFLIYFQGNSAPDKSGLPSDRFSAERTGGSVSTLTIQRTQQEDSAVYLCASSTDVGNTIYFGEGSWLTVV.

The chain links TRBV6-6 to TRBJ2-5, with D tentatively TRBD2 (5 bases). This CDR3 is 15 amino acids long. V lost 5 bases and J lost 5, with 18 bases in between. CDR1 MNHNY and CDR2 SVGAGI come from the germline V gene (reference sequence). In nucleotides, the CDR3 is TGTGCCAGCAGTGCCACTGGCTACCCGGGGGAGACCCAGTACTTC. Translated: CASSATGYPGETQYF.

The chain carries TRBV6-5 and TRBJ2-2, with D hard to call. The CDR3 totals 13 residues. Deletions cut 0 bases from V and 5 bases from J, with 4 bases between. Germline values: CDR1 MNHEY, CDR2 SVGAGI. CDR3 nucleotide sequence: TGTGCCAGCAGTTACTCGACTACCGGGGAGCTGTTTTTT. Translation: CASSYSTTGELFF.

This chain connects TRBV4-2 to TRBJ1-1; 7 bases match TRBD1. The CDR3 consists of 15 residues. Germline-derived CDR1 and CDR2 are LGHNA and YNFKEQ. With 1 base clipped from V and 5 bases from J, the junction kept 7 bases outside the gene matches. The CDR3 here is CASSQGRRGDTEAFF. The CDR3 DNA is TGTGCCAGCAGCCAAGGTCGCAGGGGGGATACTGAAGCTTTCTTT.

In DNA form, the CDR3 reads TGTGCCAGCAGCCAAGCAGGAACTGGAAACACCATATATTTT. Translating it yields CASSQAGTGNTIYF. The J gene is TRBJ1-3, the V gene TRBV3-1 (or the pseudogene TRBV3-2); D ambiguous. Between the trimmed V and J ends, which lost 1 base and 2 bases, there was a span of 6 bases. This CDR3 has 14 amino acids. The germline V gene encodes CDR1 LGHDT and CDR2 YNNKEL (reference sequence).

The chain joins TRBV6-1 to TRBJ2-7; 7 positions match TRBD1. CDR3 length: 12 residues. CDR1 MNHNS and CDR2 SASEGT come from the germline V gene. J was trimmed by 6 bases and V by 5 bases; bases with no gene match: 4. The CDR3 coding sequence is TGTGCCAGCAGTAGACAGGGTTTCGAGCAGTACGTC. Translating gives CASSRQGFEQYV.

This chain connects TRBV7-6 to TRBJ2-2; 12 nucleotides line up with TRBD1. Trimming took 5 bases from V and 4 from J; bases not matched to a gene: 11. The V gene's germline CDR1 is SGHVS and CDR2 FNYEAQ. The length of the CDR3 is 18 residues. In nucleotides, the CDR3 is TGTGCCAGCAGCCTCGGGACAGGGGGCGCAAGTGCCACCGGGGAGCTGTTTTTT. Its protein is CASSLGTGGASATGELFF.

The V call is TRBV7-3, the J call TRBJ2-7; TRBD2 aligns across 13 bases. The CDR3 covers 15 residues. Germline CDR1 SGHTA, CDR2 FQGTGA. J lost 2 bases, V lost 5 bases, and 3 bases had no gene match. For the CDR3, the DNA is TGTGCCAGCAGCATAGGACTAGCGGGAGCCTACGAGCAGTACTTC. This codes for CASSIGLAGAYEQYF.